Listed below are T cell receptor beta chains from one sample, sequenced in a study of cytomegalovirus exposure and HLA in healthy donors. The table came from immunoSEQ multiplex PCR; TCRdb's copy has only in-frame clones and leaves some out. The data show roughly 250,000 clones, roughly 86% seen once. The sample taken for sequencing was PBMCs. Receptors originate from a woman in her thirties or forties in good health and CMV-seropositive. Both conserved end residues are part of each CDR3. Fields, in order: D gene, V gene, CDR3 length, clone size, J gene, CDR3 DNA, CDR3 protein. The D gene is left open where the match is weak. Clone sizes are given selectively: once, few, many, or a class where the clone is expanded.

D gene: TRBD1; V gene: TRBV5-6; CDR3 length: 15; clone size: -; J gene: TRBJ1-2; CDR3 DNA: TGTGCCAGCAGCTTAGGGACAGACTTTAACTATGGCTACACCTTC; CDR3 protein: CASSLGTDFNYGYTF
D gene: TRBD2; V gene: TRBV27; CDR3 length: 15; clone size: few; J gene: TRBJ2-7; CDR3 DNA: TGTGCCAGCAGTTTTGTACTAGCGGGAGGCCAAGAGCAGTACTTC; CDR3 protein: CASSFVLAGGQEQYF
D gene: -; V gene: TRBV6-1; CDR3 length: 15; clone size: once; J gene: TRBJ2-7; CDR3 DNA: TGTGCCAGCAGTCCAAGCTCGGGAATCTCCTACGAGCAGTACTTC; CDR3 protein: CASSPSSGISYEQYF
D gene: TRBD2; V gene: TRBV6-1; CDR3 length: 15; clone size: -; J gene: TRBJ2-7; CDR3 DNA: TGTGCCAGCAGTGCAATTAGCGGGGAGGGCGTCGAGCAGTACTTC; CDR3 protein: CASSAISGEGVEQYF
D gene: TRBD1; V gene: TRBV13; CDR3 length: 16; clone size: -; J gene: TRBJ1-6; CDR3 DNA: TGTGCCAGCAGCAGCCGGGACAGGGGTCAGTTGACACCCCTCCACTTT; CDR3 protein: CASSSRDRGQLTPLHF
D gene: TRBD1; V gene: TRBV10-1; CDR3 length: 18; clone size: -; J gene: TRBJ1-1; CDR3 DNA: TGCGCCAGCAGGCAGGTCAGACGGTGGGACAGGGAGTCGAGGGTAGCTTTCTTT; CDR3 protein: CASRQVRRWDRESRVAFF
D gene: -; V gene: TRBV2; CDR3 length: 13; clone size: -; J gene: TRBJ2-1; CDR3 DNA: TGTGCCAGCAGTGAACTAGGGGTGAATGAGCAGTTCTTC; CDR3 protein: CASSELGVNEQFF
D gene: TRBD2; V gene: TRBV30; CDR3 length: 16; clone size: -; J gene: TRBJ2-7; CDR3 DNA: TGTGCCTGGAGTGGAATAACTAGCGGGAGGAGGTACGAGCAGTACTTC; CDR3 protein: CAWSGITSGRRYEQYF
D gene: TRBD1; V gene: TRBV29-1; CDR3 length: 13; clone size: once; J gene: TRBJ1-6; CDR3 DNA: TGCAGCGTTGACATAGGGGGCGATTCACCCCTCCACTTT; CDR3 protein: CSVDIGGDSPLHF
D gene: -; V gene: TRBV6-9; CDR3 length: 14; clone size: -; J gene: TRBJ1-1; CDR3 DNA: TGTGCCAGCAGTTTCGCGGGGGGGAACACTGAAGCTTTCTTT; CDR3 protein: CASSFAGGNTEAFF
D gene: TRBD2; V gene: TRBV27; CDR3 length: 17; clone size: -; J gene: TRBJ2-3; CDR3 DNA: TGTGCCAGCACCCGGGCCCTAGCGGGCTCTAGCACAGATACGCAGTATTTT; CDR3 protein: CASTRALAGSSTDTQYF
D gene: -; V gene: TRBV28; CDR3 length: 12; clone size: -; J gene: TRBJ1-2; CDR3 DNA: TGTGCCAGCAGAGTTCCTAAGGGGGGCTACACCTTC; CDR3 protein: CASRVPKGGYTF
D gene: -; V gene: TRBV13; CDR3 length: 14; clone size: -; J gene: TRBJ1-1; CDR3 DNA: TGTGCCAGCAGCATGTGGACAGAGAACACTGAAGCTTTCTTT; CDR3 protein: CASSMWTENTEAFF
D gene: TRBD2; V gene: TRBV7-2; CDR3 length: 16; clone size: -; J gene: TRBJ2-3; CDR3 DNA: TGTGCCAGCAGCCCAAATAGCGGGAGTTGGGGGGATACGCAGTATTTT; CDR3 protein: CASSPNSGSWGDTQYF